The clone carrying this TCR beta chain was detected only a few times. These data come from a study of cytomegalovirus exposure and HLA in healthy donors. V shed 6 bases, J shed 5 bases, and the junction held 4 bases outside the gene matches. The V gene's germline CDR1 is MNHNS and CDR2 SASEGT. The CDR3 is 13 residues long. 13 Jbeta primers and 60 Vbeta primers were used for the PCR. This table comes from immunoSEQ multiplex PCR, and its TCRdb copy is limited to in-frame clones, with some not included. The repertoire consists of 100,000 to 150,000 clones, with 80% to 90% occurring once and the leading ten covering about 2.5%.

This sequence originates from a man aged 45-65 years in good health and CMV-seronegative. This chain links TRBV6-1 with TRBJ1-5; 7 bases line up with TRBD1. Specimen: PBMCs. CDR3 protein: CASRRQGDQPQHF. The CDR3 region has the DNA TGTGCCAGCAGGAGACAGGGAGATCAGCCCCAGCATTTT.